Listed below are T cell receptor beta chains from one sample, sequenced in a study of sequential checkpoint blockade in melanoma. The data were produced by immunoSEQ multiplex PCR, yet TCRdb's version contains in-frame clones alone and is incomplete. The repertoire has under 40,000 clones, nearly 90% of them found once; the top ten carry 9.5% to 15%. The specimen comprised CD8+ T cells sorted from blood (inferred from file names), sampled from a patient given nivolumab and ipilimumab in sequence. These receptors were collected from a human donor with melanoma. The CDR3 runs from the conserved cysteine through the conserved F or W. Each record gives: J gene, D gene, clone size, V gene, CDR3 protein, CDR3 DNA. D genes are given only for firm matches. Some rows have no size entry. The others give once, few or many, or a class for an expanded clone.

J gene: TRBJ2-4
D gene: TRBD2
clone size: once
V gene: TRBV9
CDR3 protein: CASSVIAGDRLVAKNIQYF
CDR3 DNA: TGTGCCAGCAGCGTCATAGCGGGAGATCGTTTAGTGGCCAAAAACATTCAGTACTTC

J gene: TRBJ2-7
D gene: .
clone size: .
V gene: TRBV2
CDR3 protein: CASSFLTDSLYEQYF
CDR3 DNA: TGTGCCAGCAGTTTCCTGACAGATTCCCTTTACGAGCAGTACTTC

J gene: TRBJ2-7
D gene: .
clone size: .
V gene: TRBV7-9
CDR3 protein: CASSVGRGGNEQYF
CDR3 DNA: TGTGCCAGCAGCGTGGGCAGGGGAGGGAACGAGCAGTACTTC

J gene: TRBJ2-1
D gene: .
clone size: .
V gene: TRBV4-3
CDR3 protein: CAAGDSGNEQFF
CDR3 DNA: TGCGCCGCAGGGGATAGCGGGAATGAGCAGTTCTTC

J gene: TRBJ2-3
D gene: TRBD2
clone size: .
V gene: TRBV7-2
CDR3 protein: CASSLTSGVTDTQYF
CDR3 DNA: TGTGCCAGCAGCTTAACTAGCGGAGTGACAGATACGCAGTATTTT

J gene: TRBJ2-7
D gene: TRBD2
clone size: once
V gene: TRBV28
CDR3 protein: CASSPTGGGSTYEQYF
CDR3 DNA: TGTGCCAGCAGCCCTACCGGGGGGGGAAGTACCTACGAGCAGTACTTC

J gene: TRBJ2-3
D gene: TRBD2
clone size: .
V gene: TRBV7-9
CDR3 protein: CASSQLGLGSTDTQYF
CDR3 DNA: TGTGCCAGCAGCCAACTGGGACTAGGTAGCACAGATACGCAGTATTTT

J gene: TRBJ2-1
D gene: .
clone size: .
V gene: TRBV30
CDR3 protein: CAWSVSSTYNEQFF
CDR3 DNA: TGTGCCTGGAGTGTTTCCAGTACCTACAATGAGCAGTTCTTC

J gene: TRBJ2-7
D gene: TRBD1
clone size: .
V gene: TRBV7-8
CDR3 protein: CASSLATGVRLYEQYF
CDR3 DNA: TGTGCCAGCAGCTTAGCGACAGGGGTGAGGTTGTACGAGCAGTACTTC

J gene: TRBJ1-1
D gene: .
clone size: .
V gene: TRBV30
CDR3 protein: CAWSVLGGGTEAFF
CDR3 DNA: TGTGCCTGGAGTGTATTGGGGGGTGGCACTGAAGCTTTCTTT

J gene: TRBJ2-3
D gene: .
clone size: .
V gene: TRBV9
CDR3 protein: CASSVASKYTDTQYF
CDR3 DNA: TGTGCCAGCAGCGTAGCTAGCAAATACACAGATACGCAGTATTTT

J gene: TRBJ2-3
D gene: .
clone size: .
V gene: TRBV7-9
CDR3 protein: CASSLATITGPGGDTQYF
CDR3 DNA: TGTGCCAGCAGCTTAGCGACGATCACAGGGCCCGGTGGGGATACGCAGTATTTT

J gene: TRBJ2-7
D gene: .
clone size: .
V gene: TRBV28
CDR3 protein: CASSLGRQSYEQYF
CDR3 DNA: TGTGCCAGCAGTTTAGGTCGACAATCCTACGAGCAGTACTTC

J gene: TRBJ2-2
D gene: .
clone size: .
V gene: TRBV5-4
CDR3 protein: CASSLVGGNTGELFF
CDR3 DNA: TGTGCCAGCAGCTTGGTTGGAGGAAACACCGGGGAGCTGTTTTTT

J gene: TRBJ2-7
D gene: .
clone size: .
V gene: TRBV9
CDR3 protein: CASSGQLNEQYF
CDR3 DNA: TGTGCCAGCAGCGGACAATTGAACGAGCAGTACTTC

J gene: TRBJ2-7
D gene: TRBD1
clone size: .
V gene: TRBV7-9
CDR3 protein: CASSLGQGAFIEQYF
CDR3 DNA: TGTGCCAGCAGCTTAGGACAGGGGGCATTCATCGAGCAGTACTTC

J gene: TRBJ2-1
D gene: .
clone size: .
V gene: TRBV27
CDR3 protein: CASSRGDEQFF
CDR3 DNA: TGTGCCAGCAGTCGAGGAGATGAGCAGTTCTTC

J gene: TRBJ2-7
D gene: TRBD1
clone size: .
V gene: TRBV6-5
CDR3 protein: CASSYSKQDREEQYF
CDR3 DNA: TGTGCCAGCAGTTACTCGAAACAAGACAGGGAGGAGCAGTACTTC

J gene: TRBJ2-2
D gene: .
clone size: .
V gene: TRBV7-8
CDR3 protein: CASSLVRGQNTGELFF
CDR3 DNA: TGTGCCAGCAGCTTAGTAAGAGGACAGAACACCGGGGAGCTGTTTTTT

J gene: TRBJ2-1
D gene: TRBD2
clone size: .
V gene: TRBV19
CDR3 protein: CASNAGGSSYNEQFF
CDR3 DNA: TGTGCCAGTAATGCCGGCGGGAGCTCCTACAATGAGCAGTTCTTC

J gene: TRBJ1-5
D gene: .
clone size: .
V gene: TRBV28
CDR3 protein: CASSLSHRVTQPQHF
CDR3 DNA: TGTGCCAGCAGTTTATCCCACAGGGTTACTCAGCCCCAGCATTTT

J gene: TRBJ1-2
D gene: TRBD1
clone size: .
V gene: TRBV27
CDR3 protein: CASSLLSGTGGVDGYTF
CDR3 DNA: TGTGCCAGCAGTTTGCTTTCCGGGACAGGGGGAGTGGATGGCTACACCTTC

J gene: TRBJ2-7
D gene: TRBD2
clone size: .
V gene: TRBV9
CDR3 protein: CASSPAGVTYEQYF
CDR3 DNA: TGTGCCAGCAGCCCAGCGGGGGTAACCTACGAGCAGTACTTC

J gene: TRBJ1-2
D gene: .
clone size: .
V gene: TRBV7-9
CDR3 protein: CASSPIIWRVNGYTF
CDR3 DNA: TGTGCCAGCAGCCCGATTATATGGAGGGTTAATGGCTACACCTTC

J gene: TRBJ2-7
D gene: TRBD2
clone size: .
V gene: TRBV27
CDR3 protein: CASSNEPGTSEGEQYF
CDR3 DNA: TGTGCCAGCAGCAATGAGCCCGGGACTAGCGAAGGCGAGCAGTACTTC

J gene: TRBJ1-2
D gene: .
clone size: .
V gene: TRBV20-1
CDR3 protein: CSATRDGYTF
CDR3 DNA: TGCAGTGCTACCAGGGATGGCTACACCTTC

J gene: TRBJ1-2
D gene: .
clone size: .
V gene: TRBV6-5
CDR3 protein: CASSYLEPGYGYTF
CDR3 DNA: TGTGCCAGCAGTTACCTAGAACCAGGGTATGGCTACACCTTC

J gene: TRBJ2-3
D gene: .
clone size: .
V gene: TRBV18
CDR3 protein: CASSPPLFQTSTDTQYF
CDR3 DNA: TGTGCCAGCTCACCACCGTTATTCCAGACAAGCACAGATACGCAGTATTTT

J gene: TRBJ2-7
D gene: .
clone size: .
V gene: TRBV5-4
CDR3 protein: CASSPGEAYEQYF
CDR3 DNA: TGTGCCAGCAGCCCCGGGGAGGCCTACGAGCAGTACTTC

J gene: TRBJ1-1
D gene: .
clone size: .
V gene: TRBV30
CDR3 protein: CACMRGLSEAFF
CDR3 DNA: TGTGCCTGCATGCGGGGGCTTTCTGAAGCTTTCTTT

J gene: TRBJ2-7
D gene: TRBD1
clone size: once
V gene: TRBV5-4
CDR3 protein: CASSEGTGSYEQYF
CDR3 DNA: TGTGCCAGCAGCGAAGGGACAGGCTCCTACGAGCAGTACTTC

J gene: TRBJ1-2
D gene: .
clone size: once
V gene: TRBV9
CDR3 protein: CASSVVGDFYGYTF
CDR3 DNA: TGTGCCAGCAGCGTAGTGGGGGACTTCTATGGCTACACCTTC

J gene: TRBJ1-2
D gene: .
clone size: .
V gene: TRBV5-1
CDR3 protein: CASSLEEGWGYTF
CDR3 DNA: TGCGCCAGCAGCTTGGAGGAGGGATGGGGCTACACCTTC

J gene: TRBJ1-1
D gene: .
clone size: .
V gene: TRBV13
CDR3 protein: CASSLTSNTEAFF
CDR3 DNA: TGTGCCAGCAGCTTAACAAGTAACACTGAAGCTTTCTTT

J gene: TRBJ1-4
D gene: TRBD1
clone size: .
V gene: TRBV5-8
CDR3 protein: CASSPTGGREKLFF
CDR3 DNA: TGTGCCAGCAGCCCGACAGGGGGCCGGGAAAAACTGTTTTTT

J gene: TRBJ2-6
D gene: .
clone size: .
V gene: TRBV9
CDR3 protein: CASSAGASSGANVLTF
CDR3 DNA: TGTGCCAGCAGCGCTGGAGCTTCCTCTGGGGCCAACGTCCTGACTTTC

J gene: TRBJ2-7
D gene: .
clone size: .
V gene: TRBV9
CDR3 protein: CASSVEGGSYEQYF
CDR3 DNA: TGTGCCAGCAGCGTAGAAGGCGGCTCCTACGAGCAGTACTTC

J gene: TRBJ2-7
D gene: TRBD1
clone size: .
V gene: TRBV7-3
CDR3 protein: CASSFGQGGYEQYF
CDR3 DNA: TGTGCCAGCAGCTTCGGACAGGGGGGATACGAGCAGTACTTC

J gene: TRBJ2-1
D gene: TRBD2
clone size: .
V gene: TRBV4-1
CDR3 protein: CASSQEEGTSPYNEQFF
CDR3 DNA: TGCGCCAGCAGCCAAGAGGAGGGGACTAGCCCCTACAATGAGCAGTTCTTC

J gene: TRBJ2-2
D gene: TRBD1
clone size: once
V gene: TRBV9
CDR3 protein: CASSASGGSRTGELFF
CDR3 DNA: TGTGCCAGCAGCGCGTCAGGGGGCAGCAGGACCGGGGAGCTGTTTTTT

J gene: TRBJ2-1
D gene: TRBD1
clone size: .
V gene: TRBV5-1
CDR3 protein: CASSLPPTGVHEQFF
CDR3 DNA: TGCGCCAGCAGCTTGCCCCCGACAGGGGTGCATGAGCAGTTCTTC

J gene: TRBJ2-5
D gene: .
clone size: .
V gene: TRBV5-1
CDR3 protein: CASSFLSQGLGETQYF
CDR3 DNA: TGCGCCAGCAGCTTCCTTAGCCAGGGCCTTGGGGAGACCCAGTACTTC

J gene: TRBJ1-4
D gene: .
clone size: once
V gene: TRBV27
CDR3 protein: CASSLSGGGKLFF
CDR3 DNA: TGTGCCAGCAGTTTATCAGGGGGGGGAAAACTGTTTTTT

J gene: TRBJ2-2
D gene: .
clone size: .
V gene: TRBV10-2
CDR3 protein: CASSVTDSITGELFF
CDR3 DNA: TGCGCCAGCAGTGTTACGGACAGCATAACCGGGGAGCTGTTTTTT

J gene: TRBJ2-6
D gene: .
clone size: .
V gene: TRBV4-3
CDR3 protein: CASSQEMTDWANVLTF
CDR3 DNA: TGCGCCAGCAGCCAAGAAATGACGGACTGGGCCAACGTCCTGACTTTC

J gene: TRBJ2-7
D gene: .
clone size: .
V gene: TRBV10-2
CDR3 protein: CASSEYGEHYEQYF
CDR3 DNA: TGCGCCAGCAGTGAGTACGGGGAACACTACGAGCAGTACTTC

J gene: TRBJ1-1
D gene: .
clone size: .
V gene: TRBV7-3
CDR3 protein: CASSLRRQLNTEAFF
CDR3 DNA: TGTGCCAGCAGCTTAAGGCGGCAACTAAACACTGAAGCTTTCTTT

J gene: TRBJ2-7
D gene: .
clone size: few
V gene: TRBV28
CDR3 protein: CASSQTGSGGYEQYF
CDR3 DNA: TGTGCCAGCAGCCAGACAGGGTCCGGGGGCTACGAGCAGTACTTC

J gene: TRBJ1-2
D gene: TRBD1
clone size: .
V gene: TRBV15
CDR3 protein: CATSTLPRDRDGYTF
CDR3 DNA: TGTGCCACCAGCACCTTACCTCGTGACAGGGATGGCTACACCTTC

J gene: TRBJ2-7
D gene: .
clone size: .
V gene: TRBV5-4
CDR3 protein: CASSPETGRRDSYEQYF
CDR3 DNA: TGTGCCAGCAGCCCTGAGACAGGACGAAGAGACTCCTACGAGCAGTACTTC

J gene: TRBJ2-1
D gene: TRBD2
clone size: .
V gene: TRBV27
CDR3 protein: CASSLWRPGLAGSYNEQFF
CDR3 DNA: TGTGCCAGCAGCCTGTGGAGGCCGGGACTAGCGGGAAGTTACAATGAGCAGTTCTTC